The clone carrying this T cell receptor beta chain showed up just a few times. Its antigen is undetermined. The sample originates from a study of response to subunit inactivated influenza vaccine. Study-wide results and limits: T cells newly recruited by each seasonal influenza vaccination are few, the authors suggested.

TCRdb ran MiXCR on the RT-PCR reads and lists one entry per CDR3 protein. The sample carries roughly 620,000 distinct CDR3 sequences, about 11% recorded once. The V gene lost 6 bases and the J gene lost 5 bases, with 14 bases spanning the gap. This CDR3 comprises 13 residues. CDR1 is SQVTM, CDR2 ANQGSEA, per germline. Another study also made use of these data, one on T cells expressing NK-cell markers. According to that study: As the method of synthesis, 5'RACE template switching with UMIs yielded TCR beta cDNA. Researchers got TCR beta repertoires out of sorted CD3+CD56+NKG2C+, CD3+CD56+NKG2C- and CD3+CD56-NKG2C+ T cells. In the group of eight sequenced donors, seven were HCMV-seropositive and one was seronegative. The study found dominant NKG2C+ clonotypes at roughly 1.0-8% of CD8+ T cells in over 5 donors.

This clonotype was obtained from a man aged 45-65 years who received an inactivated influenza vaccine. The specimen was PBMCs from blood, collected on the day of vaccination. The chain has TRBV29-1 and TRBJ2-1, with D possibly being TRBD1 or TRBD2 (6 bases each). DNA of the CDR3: TGCAGCGTCATACCGGGGGCGGACAATGAGCAGTTCTTC. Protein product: CSVIPGADNEQFF.